The 30 T cell receptor beta chains presented below share a single source sample, sequenced in a study of blood T cell repertoires in COVID-19. Repertoires were generated with immunoSEQ multiplex PCR, while TCRdb's copy carries only in-frame clones and drops some. This table holds 70,000 to 95,000 clones, roughly 84% found once. The source material was peripheral blood. The receptors were sampled from a woman aged 50 to 60 with acute or convalescent COVID-19.

CDR3 DNA: TGTGCCAGCAGCTTAGTTTCAGGGGCCAACACCGGGGAGCTGTTTTTT. Translation: CASSLVSGANTGELFF. The chain joins TRBV11-2 to TRBJ2-2; maybe TRBD1 (6 bases). This CDR3 contains 16 residues. The germline V gene encodes CDR1 SGHAT and CDR2 FQNNGV. The ends were cut back, 1 base at V and 2 bases at J, with 11 bases in the middle.

This chain joins TRBV24-1 and TRBJ2-1, with D perhaps matching TRBD2 (6 bases). CDR3 size: 17 residues. The germline V gene has CDR1 KGHDR and CDR2 SFDVKD. V dropped 2 bases and J dropped 2 bases, with 15 bases sitting between them. The CDR3 spells CATSDSTRGKPYNEQFF. CDR3 bases: TGTGCCACCAGTGATTCCACTCGCGGGAAACCCTACAATGAGCAGTTCTTC.

In its sample, this clone was seen a few times. The chain joins TRBV27 to TRBJ2-7; 7 nucleotides align to TRBD1. CDR3 size: 14 residues. The V segment lost 7 bases and the J segment 3 bases; nucleotides outside the gene matches: 9. CDR1 and CDR2 (germline): MNHEY, SMNVEV (reference sequence). This chain's CDR3 is CASNRQGPYYEQYF. CDR3 nucleotides: TGTGCCAGCAACCGACAGGGCCCTTACTACGAGCAGTACTTC.

The chain employs TRBV6-4 and TRBJ1-2, with D maybe TRBD1 (5 bases). V lost 6 bases and J lost 2, with 10 bases in between. Germline V gene lookup returns CDR1 MRHNA and CDR2 SNTAGT. The CDR3 loop spans 13 amino acids. Here the CDR3 reads CASSRDANYGYTF. CDR3 coding DNA: TGTGCCAGCAGCAGGGATGCCAACTATGGCTACACCTTC.

This sequence joins TRBV19 and TRBJ2-1, with 13 positions matching TRBD2. V gave up 9 bases and J gave up 3 bases; unmatched junction bases: 2. The length of the CDR3 is 14 residues. The germline V gene encodes CDR1 LNHDA and CDR2 SQIVND (reference sequence). CDR3 residues: CASRLAGGYNEQFF. The CDR3 DNA follows: TGTGCCAGCAGACTAGCGGGAGGCTACAATGAGCAGTTCTTC. The full variable domain, completed using reference TRBV19 and TRBJ2-1, is DGGITQSPKYLFRKEGQNVTLSCEQNLNHDAMYWYRQDPGQGLRLIYYSQIVNDFQKGDIAEGYSVSREKKESFPLTVTSAQKNPTAFYLCASRLAGGYNEQFFGPGTRLTVL.

The chain carries TRBV6-6 and TRBJ1-3; D gene unclear. Trimming removed 0 bases from V and 9 bases from J, with 12 bases in between. This CDR3 spans 14 amino acids. Germline V gives CDR1 MNHNY, CDR2 SVGAGI (reference sequence). CDR3 protein: CASSYSTQAPTIYF. The CDR3 DNA sequence: TGTGCCAGCAGTTACTCGACCCAGGCCCCCACCATATATTTT.

This clone showed up just once. The chain employs TRBV10-3 and TRBJ1-1; the D gene is possibly TRBD1 (5 bases). Germline V gene data show CDR1 as ENHRY and CDR2 as SYGVKD. This CDR3 is built from 13 residues. Trimming pared 6 bases from V and 0 bases from J, leaving 8 bases between. The CDR3 protein is CAIRTALNTEAFF. The CDR3 DNA reads TGTGCCATCAGGACAGCGTTGAACACTGAAGCTTTCTTT.

This clone was detected only a few times. The chain joins TRBV7-2 to TRBJ1-4; D remains ambiguous. The CDR3 has 15 residues. CDR1 SGHTA and CDR2 FQGNSA come from the germline V gene. V shed 6 bases and J shed 7 bases, with 18 bases lying between them. In DNA, the CDR3 is TGTGCCAGCAGACCCGATGGCAGATCGGGTGAAAAACTGTTTTTT. The encoded protein is CASRPDGRSGEKLFF.

The V call is TRBV7-9, the J call TRBJ1-2; D unclear. CDR1 is SEHNR, CDR2 FQNEAQ, per germline (reference sequence). This CDR3 region has 12 residues. Trimming took 7 bases from V and 0 from J, leaving 6 bases between them. This chain's CDR3 is CASNSANYGYTF. Here the CDR3 DNA reads TGTGCCAGCAACTCTGCTAACTATGGCTACACCTTC.

CDR3: CAINSGGNEQFF. The CDR3 bases are TGTGCCATCAATAGCGGGGGCAATGAGCAGTTCTTC. The chain recombines TRBV10-3 with TRBJ2-1, with 9 bases fitting TRBD2. Germline values: CDR1 ENHRY, CDR2 SYGVKD. V was pared by 7 bases and J by 6 bases, with 1 base of the junction left unmatched. The CDR3 contains 12 residues.

This chain joins TRBV4-1 and TRBJ2-3; 10 bases align to TRBD2. Trimming cost V 5 bases and J 6 bases; bases outside gene matches: 11. CDR1 is MGHRA, CDR2 YSYEKL, per germline. CDR3 length: 16 residues. The CDR3, as DNA: TGCGCCAGCAGCTGGGTACTAGCGGGATCCCCGGATACGCAGTATTTT. Translation gives CASSWVLAGSPDTQYF.

V and J are TRBV6-1 and TRBJ2-3; 11 bases map to TRBD2. Germline assignment: CDR1 MNHNS and CDR2 SASEGT. V shed 3 bases and J 4 bases; nucleotides not matched to a gene: 0. This CDR3 region has 14 residues. The CDR3 sequence is CASSEGLAADTQYF. For the CDR3, the DNA is TGTGCCAGCAGTGAGGGACTAGCGGCAGATACGCAGTATTTT.

This clone was counted between two and nine times. CDR3 in amino acids: CASSQGQVFTYYEQYF. The CDR3 DNA is TGCGCCAGCAGTCAGGGACAGGTCTTTACTTATTACGAGCAGTACTTC. The rearrangement joins TRBV23-1 to TRBJ2-7; 8 positions agree with TRBD1. TRBV23-1 is an ORF for which the function is uncertain. There are 16 residues in the CDR3. V shed 3 bases and J 4 bases; nucleotides not matched to a gene: 11.

The rearrangement uses TRBV29-1 and TRBJ1-1, with 8 positions matching TRBD1. CDR1 SQVTM and CDR2 ANQGSEA come from the germline V gene. After removal of 5 bases from V and 1 base from J, the junction contained 6 bases not matched to a gene. There are 14 residues in the CDR3. Written as DNA, the CDR3 is TGCAGCGTTCACCAGGGGGCAGGGAACACTGAAGCTTTCTTT. Translated: CSVHQGAGNTEAFF. Based on the CDR3 plus reference TRBV29-1 and TRBJ1-1, the full variable domain is SAVISQKPSRDICQRGTSLTIQCQVDSQVTMMFWYRQQPGQSLTLIATANQGSEATYESGFVIDKFPISRPNLTFSTLTVSNMSPEDSSIYLCSVHQGAGNTEAFFGQGTRLTVV.

The rearrangement links TRBV2 to TRBJ2-5; possibly TRBD1 for D (5 bases). CDR3 length equals 12 residues. Germline loops: CDR1 SNHLY, CDR2 FYNNEI. V dropped 6 bases and J dropped 5 bases, with 10 bases sitting between them. The CDR3: CASREQAETQYF. The CDR3, as DNA: TGTGCCAGCAGAGAACAGGCCGAGACCCAGTACTTC.

The gene calls are TRBV5-1 and TRBJ2-1; 13 positions match TRBD2. Germline values: CDR1 SGHRS, CDR2 YFSETQ. The V gene end was trimmed by 1 base and the J gene end by 5 bases; junction bases not matched to a gene: 9. CDR3 length: 18 amino acids. Here the CDR3 reads CASSLLGLAGSGDNEQFF. DNA for the CDR3: TGCGCCAGCAGCTTGTTGGGACTAGCGGGAAGTGGAGACAATGAGCAGTTCTTC. The variable domain in full, completed from reference TRBV5-1 and TRBJ2-1, reads KAGVTQTPRYLIKTRGQQVTLSCSPISGHRSVSWYQQTPGQGLQFLFEYFSETQRNKGNFPGRFSGRQFSNSRSEMNVSTLELGDSALYLCASSLLGLAGSGDNEQFFGPGTRLTVL.

This chain uses TRBV18 with TRBJ2-1; a weak D match, TRBD2 (5 bases). V lost 3 bases to trimming and J lost 3 bases, with 12 bases between them. Germline V lookup: CDR1 KGHSH, CDR2 LQKENI. The CDR3 runs to 15 residues. The CDR3 protein is CASSPQMGDYNEQFF. The DNA of the CDR3 is TGTGCCAGCTCACCGCAAATGGGAGACTACAATGAGCAGTTCTTC.

The chain employs TRBV7-6 and TRBJ2-5; 11 nucleotides agree with TRBD2. V lost 5 bases, J lost 5 bases, and 7 bases stayed unmatched. The CDR3 spans 15 residues. Germline CDR1 is SGHVS and CDR2 is FNYEAQ. The CDR3 sequence: CASSITSGRQETQYF. The CDR3, as DNA: TGTGCCAGCAGCATAACTAGCGGGAGACAGGAGACCCAGTACTTC.

A few counts support this clone. This chain joins TRBV28 and TRBJ2-1, with D tentatively TRBD1 (6 bases). V was cut by 5 bases and J by 5 bases, with 10 bases left in between. Germline CDR1 MDHEN, CDR2 SYDVKM. The CDR3 contains 13 residues. CDR3 nucleotides: TGTGCCAGCAGTCAAACAGGGAACAATGAGCAGTTCTTC. This translates into CASSQTGNNEQFF.

CDR3 nucleotides: TGTGCCAGCAGCTTAACGGCTGGCACTGAAGCTTTCTTT. The encoded protein is CASSLTAGTEAFF. The J gene is TRBJ1-1, the V gene TRBV7-3; no clear D gene. CDR3 size: 13 residues. Germline assignment: CDR1 SGHTA and CDR2 FQGTGA. The V end lost 0 bases, the J end lost 4 bases, and 6 bases lay between the germline ends.

The rearrangement links TRBV18 to TRBJ2-7; maybe TRBD1 (6 bases). The CDR3 sequence is 13 residues long. Germline V gene data show CDR1 as KGHSH and CDR2 as LQKENI. V was shortened by 7 bases and J by 2 bases, with 12 bases between the two germline ends. CDR3 bases: TGTGCCAGCTTACAGGGCAGTACCTACGAGCAGTACTTC. This encodes CASLQGSTYEQYF.

This chain joins TRBV6-2 or TRBV6-3 and TRBJ2-3; 9 bases line up with TRBD2. Germline V gene lookup returns CDR1 MNHEY and CDR2 SVGEGT. The CDR3 spans 15 residues. After removal of 4 bases from V and 3 bases from J, the junction contained 5 bases not matched to a gene. This chain's CDR3 is CASSSPGLATDTQYF. In DNA form, the CDR3 reads TGTGCCAGCAGTTCACCGGGACTAGCAACAGATACGCAGTATTTT.

The V and J genes are TRBV6-4 and TRBJ2-1, with 12 bases lining up with TRBD2. Losses at the gene ends were 0 bases for V and 8 bases for J; bases not matched to a gene: 5. Germline V gene sequence: CDR1 MRHNA, CDR2 SNTAGT. CDR3 length: 16 amino acids. DNA of the CDR3: TGTGCCAGCAGTGACTCATTGGCTAGCGGGAGGGATGAGCAGTTCTTC. Its protein product is CASSDSLASGRDEQFF.

The chain links TRBV19 to TRBJ1-4, with D perhaps TRBD1 (5 bases). The V and J ends lost 7 bases and 8 bases respectively, with 20 bases between them. The CDR3 has 15 amino acids. Germline loops: CDR1 LNHDA, CDR2 SQIVND (reference sequence). This chain's CDR3 is CASTAQGELGEKLFF. In DNA, the CDR3 is TGTGCCAGTACCGCGCAGGGTGAGTTGGGGGAAAAACTGTTTTTT. The entire variable domain, with the rest obtained from reference TRBV19 and TRBJ1-4, is as follows: DGGITQSPKYLFRKEGQNVTLSCEQNLNHDAMYWYRQDPGQGLRLIYYSQIVNDFQKGDIAEGYSVSREKKESFPLTVTSAQKNPTAFYLCASTAQGELGEKLFFGSGTQLSVL.

The chain is built from TRBV14 and TRBJ1-1; D perhaps matches TRBD1 (5 bases). The germline V gene encodes CDR1 SGHDN and CDR2 FVKESK. Trimming pared 0 bases from V and 1 base from J, leaving 9 bases between. The CDR3 length is 15 residues. CDR3 protein: CASSQDQGRNTEAFF. CDR3 DNA: TGTGCCAGCAGCCAAGATCAGGGCAGGAACACTGAAGCTTTCTTT.

This clone showed up just once. The V gene is TRBV27, the J gene TRBJ2-1; the D is unclear. V was pared by 0 bases and J by 0 bases, with 3 bases between. The germline V gene has CDR1 MNHEY and CDR2 SMNVEV (reference sequence). The CDR3 length is 14 residues. CDR3 nucleotides: TGTGCCAGCAGTTTATCGGCCTCCTACAATGAGCAGTTCTTC. This translates into CASSLSASYNEQFF.

V usage is TRBV5-6 and J usage is TRBJ2-5; possibly TRBD2 for D (5 bases). This CDR3 comprises 16 residues. V was cut by 4 bases and J by 5 bases, with 21 bases left in between. Germline-derived CDR1 and CDR2 are SGHDT and YYEEEE. CDR3 in DNA: TGTGCCAGCAGCCCCCGGACGGGGTCTACGGGGGAGACCCAGTACTTC. Residues: CASSPRTGSTGETQYF.

This clone was seen once. V is TRBV5-5 and J is TRBJ2-3, with D perhaps matching TRBD2 (5 bases). Germline V gene lookup returns CDR1 SGHKS and CDR2 YYEKEE (reference sequence). V shed 0 bases and J shed 2 bases, with 10 bases lying between them. This CDR3 comprises 15 residues. CDR3 protein: CASSLVSGPTDTQYF. CDR3 in DNA: TGTGCCAGCAGCTTGGTGAGCGGACCCACAGATACGCAGTATTTT.

The chain joins TRBV4-3 to TRBJ2-6; D unresolved. Germline assignment: CDR1 LGHNA and CDR2 YSLEER. V was pared by 0 bases and J by 1 base, with 4 bases between. This CDR3 has 15 amino acids. The CDR3, as DNA: TGCGCCAGCAGCCAAGATTTATCTGGGGCCAACGTCCTGACTTTC. Amino acid sequence: CASSQDLSGANVLTF.

The rearrangement links TRBV5-6 to TRBJ2-3; 10 nucleotides match TRBD1. Trimming took 1 base from V and 3 from J; bases not matched to a gene: 8. The germline V gene encodes CDR1 SGHDT and CDR2 YYEEEE. The CDR3 runs 17 residues. The CDR3 region has the DNA TGTGCCAGCAGCTTGTACGCGGGGACAGGGGATACAGATACGCAGTATTTT. This gives the protein CASSLYAGTGDTDTQYF.